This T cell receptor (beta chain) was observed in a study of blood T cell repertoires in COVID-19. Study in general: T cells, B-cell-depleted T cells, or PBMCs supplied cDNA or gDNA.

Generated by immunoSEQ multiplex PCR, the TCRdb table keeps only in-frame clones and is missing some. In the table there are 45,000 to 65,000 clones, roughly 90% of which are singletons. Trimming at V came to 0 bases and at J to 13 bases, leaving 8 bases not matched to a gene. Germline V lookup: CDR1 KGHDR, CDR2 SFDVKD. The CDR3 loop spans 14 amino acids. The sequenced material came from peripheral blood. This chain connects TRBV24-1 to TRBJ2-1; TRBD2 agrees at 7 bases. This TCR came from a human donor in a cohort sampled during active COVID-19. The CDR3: CATSDLQRSGDQFF. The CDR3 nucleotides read TGTGCCACCAGTGATTTGCAACGGAGCGGGGATCAGTTCTTC.